These 22 T cell receptor beta chains share one sample of origin, sequenced in a study of blood T cell repertoires in COVID-19. The assay was immunoSEQ multiplex PCR, and TCRdb's table has in-frame clones only and misses some. Among under 300,000 clones listed, 83% were seen once. Sequenced sample: peripheral blood. The receptors derive from a woman aged 45 to 65 who had recovered from COVID-19.

V and J are TRBV5-1 and TRBJ2-7; 7 bases map to TRBD1. Trimming cost V 3 bases and J 0 bases; bases outside gene matches: 3. The CDR3 extends over 14 amino acids. The V gene's germline CDR1 is SGHRS and CDR2 YFSETQ. The CDR3 loop is CASSSTGSSYEQYF. The CDR3 coding sequence is TGCGCCAGCAGCTCGACAGGGTCCTCCTACGAGCAGTACTTC.

The rearrangement joins TRBV28 to TRBJ1-4; 8 nucleotides match TRBD1. Germline-derived CDR1 and CDR2 are MDHEN and SYDVKM. This CDR3 comprises 14 residues. The J segment lost 8 bases and the V segment lost 9 bases, leaving 11 bases of the junction unmatched. CDR3 residues: CASYLQGGNEKLFF. CDR3 DNA: TGTGCCAGTTATTTACAGGGGGGGAACGAAAAACTGTTTTTT.

The gene calls are TRBV24-1 and TRBJ1-1, with 10 bases fitting TRBD1. Germline V gene sequence: CDR1 KGHDR, CDR2 SFDVKD. The length of the CDR3 is 15 residues. J was trimmed by 3 bases and V by 4 bases; bases with no gene match: 4. This CDR3 is CATSDSGTGDTEAFF. CDR3 in DNA: TGTGCCACCAGTGACTCCGGGACAGGGGACACTGAAGCTTTCTTT.

As to this clone: Other nucleotide sequences from this sample produce the same CDR3. The rearrangement links TRBV12-3 or TRBV12-4 to TRBJ2-7; D call uncertain. This CDR3 is built from 11 residues. V lost 4 bases, J lost 4 bases, and 5 bases lay in between. The CDR3 DNA is TGTGCCAGCAGTTCCCTTTACGAGCAGTACTTC. Amino acids: CASSSLYEQYF.

This clone came up once. This chain joins TRBV30 and TRBJ1-5, with 7 bases that match TRBD1. Germline values: CDR1 GTSNPN, CDR2 SVGIG (reference sequence). CDR3 length equals 15 residues. Trimming cost V 4 bases and J 3 bases; bases outside gene matches: 9. The CDR3 coding sequence is TGTGCCTGGAACCCGACAGGGCGCGCCAATCAGCCCCAGCATTTT. It yields the protein CAWNPTGRANQPQHF.

The chain carries TRBV11-3 and TRBJ2-3, with 15 bases lining up with TRBD2. The CDR3 is 17 amino acids. Per the germline V gene, CDR1 is SGHNT and CDR2 is YENEEA. Germline trimming cut 5 bases from V and 4 bases from J; bases unmatched to any gene: 7. Written as DNA, the CDR3 is TGTGCCAGCAGCCCGAGGACTAGCGGGGGGGCCTCAGATACGCAGTATTTT. Translation gives CASSPRTSGGASDTQYF.

This clone has a single count. This rearrangement joins TRBV7-9 to TRBJ1-1; no firm D call. The CDR3 has 13 amino acids. Germline CDR1 SEHNR, CDR2 FQNEAQ (reference sequence). V was trimmed by 6 bases and J by 1 base, leaving 9 bases between them. CDR3 protein: CASRSGENTEAFF. CDR3 nucleotides: TGTGCCAGCAGAAGCGGGGAGAACACTGAAGCTTTCTTT.

The rearrangement uses TRBV27 and TRBJ2-5; 10 bases match TRBD2. V was pared by 6 bases and J by 5 bases, with 18 bases of the junction left unmatched. Germline lookup yields CDR1 MNHEY and CDR2 SMNVEV (reference sequence). CDR3 length: 18 residues. Here the CDR3 DNA reads TGTGCCAGCAGCCCTTTCGGGCTAGCGGGGGCCGTGGGGGAGACCCAGTACTTC. It translates to CASSPFGLAGAVGETQYF.

This clone was observed a few times. V is TRBV10-3 and J is TRBJ1-2; D might be TRBD1 (6 bases). V was cut by 3 bases and J by 10 bases, with 15 bases left in between. This CDR3 comprises 13 residues. Per the germline V gene, CDR1 is ENHRY and CDR2 is SYGVKD. The CDR3 DNA sequence: TGTGCCATCAGTGATTCCGGGACAACCTTCTACACCTTC. This codes for CAISDSGTTFYTF.

The rearrangement links TRBV4-3 to TRBJ2-3; 13 nucleotides agree with TRBD2. Unmatched junction bases numbered 6, after V lost 1 base and J lost 2 bases. Germline lookup yields CDR1 LGHNA and CDR2 YSLEER. The CDR3 spans 18 residues. The CDR3 coding sequence is TGCGCCAGCAGCCAAGGTACTAGCGGGGGGGCCACCACAGATACGCAGTATTTT. This gives the protein CASSQGTSGGATTDTQYF.

This clone was counted once. The chain carries TRBV5-6 and TRBJ1-3, with D maybe TRBD1 (5 bases). From germline, CDR1 is SGHDT and CDR2 YYEEEE. The V end lost 4 bases, the J end lost 0 bases, and 11 bases lay between the germline ends. The CDR3 totals 15 residues. CDR3 protein: CASSPRQNSGNTIYF. CDR3 bases: TGTGCCAGCAGCCCGAGACAGAACTCTGGAAACACCATATATTTT.

The chain joins TRBV19 to TRBJ2-5; 11 positions agree with TRBD1. This CDR3 has 17 amino acids. Germline CDR1 LNHDA, CDR2 SQIVND (reference sequence). The V gene end was trimmed by 6 bases and the J gene end by 2 bases; junction bases not matched to a gene: 11. The CDR3 is CASSSGQGARLQETQYF. The CDR3 DNA sequence: TGTGCCAGTAGCTCAGGACAGGGGGCAAGGTTACAAGAGACCCAGTACTTC.

This chain connects TRBV4-2 to TRBJ2-7; 9 nucleotides agree with TRBD2. The CDR3 is 16 amino acids. The ends lost 0 bases at V and 2 bases at J; junction bases unmatched: 5. The germline gives CDR1 LGHNA, CDR2 YNFKEQ. In DNA, the CDR3 is TGTGCCAGCAGCCAAGACGCGGCGGGGGGGACCTACGAGCAGTACTTC. This codes for CASSQDAAGGTYEQYF.

This clone was seen a few times. The V call is TRBV15, the J call TRBJ1-4, with D uncertain. CDR3 length: 14 residues. Germline assignment: CDR1 LNHNV and CDR2 YYDKDF (reference sequence). V was cut by 0 bases and J by 5 bases, with 7 bases left in between. CDR3 coding DNA: TGTGCCACCAGCAGAGATCTCGGGAATGAAAAACTGTTTTTT. It encodes CATSRDLGNEKLFF.

This clone was found once. The chain carries TRBV5-6 and TRBJ2-3; TRBD2 agrees at 9 bases. Trimming removed 4 bases from V and 6 bases from J; junction bases left unmatched: 9. Germline values: CDR1 SGHDT, CDR2 YYEEEE. The CDR3 totals 15 residues. The CDR3 spells CASSGGGRAGDTQYF. In DNA form, the CDR3 reads TGTGCCAGCAGCGGTGGCGGGAGGGCCGGGGATACGCAGTATTTT. The full variable domain, in which reference TRBV5-6 and TRBJ2-3 provide the parts outside the CDR3, is DAGVTQSPTHLIKTRGQQVTLRCSPKSGHDTVSWYQQALGQGPQFIFQYYEEEERQRGNFPDRFSGHQFPNYSSELNVNALLLGDSALYLCASSGGGRAGDTQYFGPGTRLTVL.

This chain joins TRBV11-2 and TRBJ2-7; 8 bases align to TRBD2. This CDR3 has 16 amino acids. The J segment lost 3 bases and the V segment lost 1 base, leaving 8 bases of the junction unmatched. The V gene's germline CDR1 is SGHAT and CDR2 FQNNGV. DNA for the CDR3: TGTGCCAGCAGCTTAGTGGTCGGGACTAGTAGCTACGAGCAGTACTTC. Its protein is CASSLVVGTSSYEQYF.

The V and J genes are TRBV6-6 and TRBJ1-5, with a tentative D call TRBD1 (6 bases). V lost 5 bases and J 0 bases, leaving 11 bases between the germline ends. The CDR3 contains 15 residues. Germline V lookup: CDR1 MNHNY, CDR2 SVGAGI (reference sequence). As DNA, the CDR3 is TGTGCCAGCAGTCGGGCAGGGGATAGCAATCAGCCCCAGCATTTT. Translation gives CASSRAGDSNQPQHF.

V and J are TRBV14 and TRBJ2-1, with 11 bases fitting TRBD2. CDR1 is SGHDN, CDR2 FVKESK, per germline. The CDR3 totals 15 residues. V lost 1 base, J lost 12 bases, and 8 bases stayed unmatched. The CDR3 DNA is TGTGCCAGCAGCCAAGCTCTAGCGGGGGGATTACGGCAGTTCTTC. Its protein product is CASSQALAGGLRQFF.

The J gene is TRBJ2-1, the V gene TRBV28, with D perhaps matching TRBD1 (5 bases). Per germline, CDR1 MDHEN and CDR2 SYDVKM. The CDR3 consists of 15 residues. Trimming removed 6 bases at V and 10 bases at J, with 22 bases between. CDR3 sequence reads: CASRPKHQGFVEQFF. For the CDR3, the DNA is TGTGCCAGCAGACCAAAACACCAGGGTTTCGTCGAGCAGTTCTTC.

This clone appeared a few times. This chain joins TRBV27 and TRBJ1-2, with D possibly TRBD1 on 5 matching bases. This CDR3 contains 12 residues. Trimming shortened V by 8 bases and J by 4 bases, and 11 bases separated the two germline ends. Germline CDR1 and CDR2: MNHEY and SMNVEV (reference sequence). CDR3: CASGWGFYGYTF. In DNA form, the CDR3 reads TGTGCCAGCGGCTGGGGCTTCTATGGCTACACCTTC.

This clone has only a few counts. The chain has TRBV11-2 and TRBJ2-3; 9 nucleotides agree with TRBD1. V shed 4 bases, J shed 6 bases, and the junction held 2 bases outside the gene matches. Germline-derived CDR1 and CDR2 are SGHAT and FQNNGV. The CDR3 contains 13 residues. In DNA, the CDR3 is TGTGCCAGCAGCTCCGGACAGGGGGATACGCAGTATTTT. Translated, it gives CASSSGQGDTQYF.

A word on this clone: The sample contains more than one DNA sequence encoding this CDR3. V is TRBV12-3 or TRBV12-4 and J is TRBJ2-1, with D hard to call. The CDR3 length is 12 residues. Trimming removed 5 bases at V and 4 bases at J, with 6 bases between. The CDR3 DNA reads as TGTGCCAGCAGTCTTCAGTACAATGAGCAGTTCTTC. It encodes CASSLQYNEQFF.